This is a list of T cell receptor beta chains from one sample in a study of blood T cells in healthy people across ages. MiXCR, applied by TCRdb to the 5' RACE reads, yields one record per CDR3 protein. The data contain approximately 670,000 distinct CDR3 sequences, 35% to 50% of them seen just once; the ten biggest clones take up around 30%. The sample taken for sequencing was blood. The receptors were sampled from an older man in good health. CDR3s include the opening cysteine and the closing phenylalanine or tryptophan.

v_call cdr3_length cdr3_aa
TRBV15 16 CATSRVGGRLQETQYF
TRBV20-1 14 CSAPNWVGRTEAFF
TRBV29-1 17 CSVSRGADSRGYDEQYF
TRBV4-3 18 CASSQDIRLAGGPNTQYF
TRBV4-2 15 CASSQWTSGTYEQYF
TRBV12-3/TRBV12-4 18 CASSFEGTGRSSYNEQFF
TRBV15 15 CATSRDRTSAETQYF
TRBV7-3 15 CASSLGTGHYNEQFF
TRBV5-8 14 CASNHRVVSVELFF
TRBV5-1 14 CASSVLAAHNEQFF
TRBV18 15 CASSRTTSGEGPQYF
TRBV4-2 14 CASSQGWQGKGYTF
TRBV10-3 14 CAIAPAGGGNEQFF
TRBV5-1 16 CASSFRRAGSSDTQYF
TRBV5-1 14 CASSLYRGHNEQFF
TRBV7-9 14 CASSLGGSVGELFF
TRBV7-9 18 CASSLAEGGQGARETQYF
TRBV12-3/TRBV12-4 16 CASSFRGGRQQETQYF
TRBV29-1 15 CSVLGHVSSTDTQYF
TRBV4-3 14 CASSQRGVHYGYTF
TRBV12-3/TRBV12-4 13 CASSLITGTEAFF
TRBV29-1 13 CSVEPGGNIEAFF
TRBV27 17 CASSEWTSGRARDEQFF
TRBV4-2 16 CASSRSQGYVRNTIYF
TRBV7-9 16 CASSPRGGLTNEKLFF
TRBV6-2/TRBV6-3 14 CASGPQKGFNIQYF
TRBV6-2/TRBV6-3 15 CASSYHSGANQPQHF
TRBV2 13 CASSSRYNQPQHF
TRBV7-3 15 CASSFPPGGADEQYF
TRBV4-3 17 CASSQGHRGSSGNTIYF
TRBV29-1 14 CSVKGDIITGELFF
TRBV7-8 16 CDSSLAMAGGLNEQYF
TRBV28 15 CASSRAGTRDYEQYF